This T cell receptor beta chain is drawn from a study of shared clonotypes between healthy human individuals (dated by TCRdb to the early 2020s). A note on the overall study: Two women and a few men aged 18 to 49 years were included in the cohort. For each donor, CD4 naive and CD4 memory were each run on three plates, CD8 naive on two plates, and CD8 memory on one plate. Each donor's leukapheresis produced roughly between roughly 0.85 and 9.5 billion PBMCs. Blood TCR repertoires of five healthy adults were deeply sequenced to estimate repertoire size and the extent of clonotype sharing between individuals. Libraries were prepared and TCR repertoires were sequenced by different laboratories using diverse techniques, in order to increase sequencing depth and limit assay-specific biases. General conclusions and limits of the study: Only blood was sampled, and tissue TCR repertoires likely differ from those in blood. The genetic and exposure-history diversity represented was limited by the small number of donors. Clonotypes shared by all four sorted-subset donors showed higher generation probabilities than non-shared clonotypes. Sharing across a few donors was observed for about 5% of naive CD4, around 3.5% of naive CD8, about 2.3% of memory CD4, and around 0.4% of memory CD8 clonotypes. Larger estimated clonotype richness was generally found for naive subsets than for memory subsets. Incomplete sequencing was indicated by rarefaction of sorted-subset datasets, despite the large sequencing depth. Pairwise subsampling indicated that sequencing depth was expected to affect the degree of clonotype sharing among donors.

Using the deep immunoSEQ assay, TCR CDR3 regions were amplified from genomic DNA by multiplex PCR. For each cell subset, the extracted genomic DNA was distributed evenly across all wells of several immunoSEQ 96-well plates, and each plate served as one replicate. For sorted subsets, approximately 190 ng genomic DNA, equal to about 30,000 T cell genomes, was loaded into each replicate PCR. The purified libraries were quantified using a Qubit 3.0 fluorometer, sized with a Bioanalyzer 2100, and then quantified again using the KAPA Library Quantification kit. A separate single-read 150-cycle Illumina NextSeq 550 flow cell was used to sequence each immunoSEQ 96-well plate. Under the source paper's analysis protocol: Because the immunoSEQ output included only junctional sequences and no quality scores, the filtering could not be the same as the filtering used for full-length reads. Sequences were annotated with PyIR, a Python wrapper for IgBLAST v1.9, using IMGT germline references to assign V/J genes and CDR3. Reads were removed for weak V/J assignments (E-value above 1e-6), missing CDR3, stop codons, out-of-frame junctions, or ambiguous translated residues. A V3J clonotype was defined by an identical inferred V gene, J gene, and CDR3 amino acid sequence. To compute the percentage overlap between repertoires, the number of shared unique clonotypes was divided by the size of the smaller repertoire. Richness of each repertoire was evaluated using RTK rarefaction, the Chao1 estimator, and Recon v2.1 estimates of unobserved clonotypes. For all TCRbeta clonotypes obtained by the gDNA method from four donors, generation probabilities were computed with OLGA. TCRdb carries this immuneACCESS record with in-frame sequences only. Its versions omit some clonotypes, under half of them owing to an unresolved V gene in the studies checked, with the rest unexplained. V, J and clone size were drawn from that table, and D and trimming were deduced from the DNA. For this sample the table gives over 750,000 clones, of which about 96% were detected only once. The ten biggest clones cover under 0.3% of the sample.

CDR3 length: 14 amino acids, cysteine to phenylalanine. Only the CDR3 DNA is retained, 42 bases long and in frame from the first base. Looking up the germline V gene yields CDR1 SQVTM and CDR2 ANQGSEA. The V and J ends are trimmed by 4 bases and 3 bases, leaving 14 bases between them. In the case of this clone: It has no known antigen specificity. It has no much larger one-base neighbor in the sample; base qualities were not kept.

CD8 naive samples consisted of CD45RO-negative cells that were positively selected for CCR7, yielding a CD45RA+CCR7+ population without TemRA cells. Donors were healthy HIV-negative adults with no recently reported acute infections or vaccinations. All donors were Caucasian adults living in Nashville, Tennessee, USA. After blood collection by leukapheresis, PBMCs were isolated using Ficoll-Histopaque density gradient centrifugation and then cryopreserved in the vapor phase of liquid nitrogen. Analytical flow cytometry was used to check the purity and quantity of each magnetically sorted T cell population. Genomic DNA was isolated from each sorted fraction and quantified by UV absorbance on a Nanodrop 2000c.

The rearrangement combines TRBV29-1 with TRBJ2-3; the D gene could be either TRBD1 or TRBD2, each agreeing at 6 bases. The TCR originated in a man aged 25-40 years in good health. The sequenced sample consisted of naive CD8+ T cells sorted from blood. The cell subset or site label corresponds to: CD45RA+CCR7+. In nucleotides, the sequence is TGCAGCGTTGTGAGGGGGGCGAGTACAGATACGCAGTATTTT. Its product reads: CSVVRGASTDTQYF.